This T cell receptor (beta chain) was observed in a study of read filtering for tumor transcriptome and immune sequencing. As for the study in general: Patients were approximately 17 male and some 15 female, mean age approximately 70 years, range about 47 to 85. By R-ISS, stages I, II and III held approximately 8, 16 and 7 patients.

Many counts were recorded for this clonotype. Its antigen remains unidentified. Findings of the study overall: Even smaller IR-seq throughput identified most shared clonotypes.

Bone marrow was sampled from every patient at the time of active disease. This library used 300 to 450 ng RNA and molecular barcoded adaptors spanning alpha/delta and beta/gamma chains. One entry per CDR3 protein results from TCRdb running MiXCR on the reads. The sample has over 50,000 distinct CDR3 sequences; approximately 15% are singletons. This TCR came from a donor aged 40 or over with multiple myeloma. The sample taken for sequencing was a population of CD138-negative cells sorted from bone marrow.

In DNA, the CDR3 is TGCGCCAGCGCCGGGACAGGGGTGTTCCGAGAGCAGTACTTC. As protein: CASAGTGVFREQYF. This sequence joins TRBV5-1 and TRBJ2-7, with 10 bases aligning to TRBD1. The CDR3 extends over 14 amino acids. The germline gives CDR1 SGHRS, CDR2 YFSETQ. V lost 7 bases, J lost 7 bases, and 11 bases stayed unmatched.